The rows below give T cell receptor beta chains drawn from one sample of a study of blood T cell repertoires in COVID-19. Clones were read by immunoSEQ multiplex PCR, and TCRdb kept only the in-frame ones, dropping some. The data show some 150,000 clones, 89% seen once. The sequencing input was PBMCs or T cells enriched from blood (not recorded which). Receptor source: a young woman who had recovered from COVID-19. CDR3s include the opening cysteine and the closing phenylalanine or tryptophan. The D gene is left open where the match is weak. Clone size is not always given. Where it is, it says once, few, many or a class for expanded clones.

V gene	J gene	D gene	clone size	CDR3 protein	CDR3 DNA
TRBV5-1	TRBJ2-7	.	.	CASSPQVDYEQYF	TGCGCCAGCAGCCCCCAGGTTGACTACGAGCAGTACTTC
TRBV6-5	TRBJ1-5	.	.	CASERNRQGQPQHF	TGTGCCAGCGAGAGGAATAGGCAGGGCCAGCCCCAGCATTTT
TRBV5-1	TRBJ2-1	TRBD2	.	CASSLSPGLAGEFDEQFF	TGCGCCAGCAGCTTATCCCCTGGGCTAGCGGGAGAGTTCGATGAGCAGTTCTTC
TRBV5-4	TRBJ2-4	.	.	CASSLGARLAKNIQYF	TGTGCCAGCAGCTTGGGAGCGCGTCTAGCCAAAAACATTCAGTACTTC
TRBV5-6	TRBJ1-3	.	.	CASRPGLGNTIYF	TGTGCCAGCAGGCCAGGGCTTGGAAACACCATATATTTT
TRBV18	TRBJ2-7	.	.	CASSPAGSHEQYF	TGTGCCAGCTCACCAGCAGGGTCCCACGAGCAGTACTTC
TRBV27	TRBJ2-2	.	.	CASRAGVALAGELFF	TGTGCCAGCAGGGCCGGGGTAGCTCTGGCCGGGGAGCTGTTTTTT
TRBV2	TRBJ2-5	.	.	CASCGDWVGETQYF	TGTGCCAGCTGCGGAGACTGGGTCGGGGAGACCCAGTACTTC
TRBV10-3	TRBJ2-7	.	.	CAISEGAGAHEQYF	TGTGCCATCAGTGAGGGGGCGGGGGCGCACGAGCAGTACTTC
TRBV7-8	TRBJ2-1	.	.	CASSWHLARVSYNEQFF	TGTGCCAGCAGCTGGCATCTAGCGAGGGTCTCCTACAATGAGCAGTTCTTC
TRBV18	TRBJ2-7	.	.	CASSLPVYEQYF	TGTGCCAGCTCACTTCCGGTTTACGAGCAGTACTTC
TRBV7-9	TRBJ2-1	.	.	CASSPTRYNEQFF	TGTGCCAGCAGCCCTACTAGATACAATGAGCAGTTCTTC
TRBV11-3	TRBJ2-1	TRBD2	.	CASSARLAGGNEQFF	TGTGCCAGCAGCGCGCGACTAGCGGGAGGCAATGAGCAGTTCTTC
TRBV6-2/TRBV6-3	TRBJ1-2	TRBD1	.	CASSTGTGAFYGYTF	TGTGCCAGCAGTACAGGGACAGGGGCCTTCTATGGCTACACCTTC
TRBV7-3	TRBJ2-5	TRBD2	once	CASSYTGRDPRETQYF	TGTGCCAGCAGCTATACGGGGAGGGACCCCCGGGAGACCCAGTACTTC
TRBV30	TRBJ1-1	.	.	CAWVSVEAFF	TGTGCCTGGGTCAGTGTTGAAGCTTTCTTT
TRBV6-1	TRBJ1-5	.	.	CASSEGANQPQHF	TGTGCCAGCAGTGAAGGGGCTAATCAGCCCCAGCATTTT
TRBV28	TRBJ2-7	.	.	CASSLGAPNEQYF	TGTGCCAGCAGTTTAGGAGCTCCCAACGAGCAGTACTTC
TRBV6-4	TRBJ1-1	.	.	CASSVGVESTEAFF	TGTGCCAGCAGTGTCGGGGTGGAGAGCACTGAAGCTTTCTTT
TRBV19	TRBJ2-1	TRBD2	.	CASSKAGGFYNEQFF	TGTGCCAGTAGTAAGGCGGGAGGTTTCTACAATGAGCAGTTCTTC
TRBV18	TRBJ2-3	.	.	CASSPGGGIRDTQYF	TGTGCCAGCTCACCAGGAGGCGGGATTAGGGATACGCAGTATTTT
TRBV6-4	TRBJ2-7	.	once	CADRLDDFSHSYEQYF	TGTGCCGACCGACTAGACGATTTCTCCCACTCCTACGAGCAGTACTTC
TRBV5-1	TRBJ2-1	.	once	CASSLGAGEQFF	TGCGCCAGCAGCTTGGGCGCGGGCGAGCAGTTCTTC
TRBV2	TRBJ2-7	.	few	CASLGQRYEQYF	TGTGCCAGCCTTGGACAGCGCTACGAGCAGTACTTC
TRBV7-6	TRBJ2-3	TRBD2	.	CASSLEGGSWDTQYF	TGTGCCAGCAGCTTAGAGGGCGGGAGCTGGGATACGCAGTATTTT
TRBV18	TRBJ2-1	.	.	CASSLLTRSNEQFF	TGTGCCAGCTCACTTCTGACTAGAAGCAATGAGCAGTTCTTC
TRBV7-8	TRBJ1-4	TRBD1	.	CASSLAMGQGSYATNEKLFF	TGTGCCAGCAGCTTAGCAATGGGACAGGGGTCGTACGCAACTAATGAAAAACTGTTTTTT
TRBV6-5	TRBJ2-2	.	.	CASALGGTNTGELFF	TGTGCCAGCGCCCTCGGGGGAACCAACACCGGGGAGCTGTTTTTT
TRBV5-1	TRBJ1-2	TRBD1	.	CASSLDRGQDGYTF	TGCGCCAGCAGCTTGGACAGGGGGCAGGATGGCTACACCTTC
TRBV5-1	TRBJ2-7	.	once	CASSPGTPNEQYF	TGCGCCAGCAGCCCGGGAACCCCTAACGAGCAGTACTTC
TRBV12-3/TRBV12-4	TRBJ2-1	.	.	CASTPQYYNEQFF	TGTGCCAGCACACCGCAGTACTACAATGAGCAGTTCTTC
TRBV7-9	TRBJ1-2	TRBD1	.	CASSPLGQPGNYGYTF	TGTGCCAGCAGCCCCTTGGGACAGCCTGGGAACTATGGCTACACCTTC
TRBV18	TRBJ2-3	TRBD2	.	CASSPSRGIGTSGRDTQYF	TGTGCCAGCTCACCATCGAGGGGAATCGGGACTAGCGGGAGAGATACGCAGTATTTT
TRBV5-4	TRBJ2-5	.	.	CASSFSKETQYF	TGTGCCAGCAGCTTTAGTAAGGAGACCCAGTACTTC
TRBV6-5	TRBJ2-7	.	once	CASTLGSYEQYF	TGTGCCAGCACCCTCGGGAGTTACGAGCAGTACTTC
TRBV7-2	TRBJ2-3	.	.	CASSLPGDRTDTQYF	TGTGCCAGCAGCTTGCCGGGGGACCGCACAGATACGCAGTATTTT
TRBV21-1	TRBJ2-5	.	.	CASSPKAPKRGMWETQYF	TGTGCCAGCAGCCCGAAAGCCCCGAAAAGGGGGATGTGGGAGACCCAGTACTTC